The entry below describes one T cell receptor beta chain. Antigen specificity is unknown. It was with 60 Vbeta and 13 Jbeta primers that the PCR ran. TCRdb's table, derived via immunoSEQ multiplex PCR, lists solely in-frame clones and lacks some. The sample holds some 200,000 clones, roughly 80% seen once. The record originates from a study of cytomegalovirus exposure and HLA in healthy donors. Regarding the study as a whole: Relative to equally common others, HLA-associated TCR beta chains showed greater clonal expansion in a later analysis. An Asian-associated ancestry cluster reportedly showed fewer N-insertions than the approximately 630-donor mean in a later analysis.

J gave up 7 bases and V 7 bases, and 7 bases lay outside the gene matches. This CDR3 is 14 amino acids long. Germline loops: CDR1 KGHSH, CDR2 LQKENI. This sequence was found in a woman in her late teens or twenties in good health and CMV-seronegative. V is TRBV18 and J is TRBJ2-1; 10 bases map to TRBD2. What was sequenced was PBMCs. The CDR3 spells CASLSGRAQNEQFF. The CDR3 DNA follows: TGTGCCAGCTTAAGCGGGAGGGCTCAGAATGAGCAGTTCTTC.